The 29 T cell receptor beta chains reported below all come from one sample, sequenced in a study of control samples from healthy donors and cancer patients. Libraries were prepared by immunoSEQ multiplex PCR; TCRdb keeps only in-frame clonotypes and omits some of them. The sample has some 41,000 clones, approximately 89% seen once; the top ten hold approximately 10%. Specimen: PBMCs. The receptors stem from a woman aged 60-70 years with lung cancer.

The sample holds one count of this clone. The rearrangement joins TRBV12-3 or TRBV12-4 to TRBJ2-7, with D possibly called TRBD1 or TRBD2 (5 bases each). V lost 6 bases, J lost 2 bases, and 8 bases lay in between. The CDR3 covers 12 residues. The CDR3 nucleotides are TGTGCCAGCAGGGGACGGACCTACGAGCAGTACTTC. This encodes CASRGRTYEQYF.

V and J are TRBV19 and TRBJ1-2; TRBD1 matches 9 bases. Per germline, CDR1 LNHDA and CDR2 SQIVND (reference sequence). The V and J ends lost 6 bases and 5 bases, in that order; junction bases with no gene match: 4. This CDR3 has 13 residues. The DNA of the CDR3 is TGTGCCAGTAGGACGACAGGGGGGTATGGCTACACCTTC. It translates to CASRTTGGYGYTF.

The sample holds one count of this clone. The gene calls are TRBV7-3 and TRBJ1-1; D is perhaps TRBD1 (5 bases). With 1 base removed from V and 5 bases from J, the gap between germline ends came to 8 bases. Per germline, CDR1 SGHTA and CDR2 FQGTGA. This CDR3 spans 13 amino acids. CDR3 sequence (DNA): TGTGCCAGCAGCTTAAACAGGCGGACTGAAGCTTTCTTT. Encoded protein: CASSLNRRTEAFF.

The table lists this clone with a count of one. V usage is TRBV18 and J usage is TRBJ2-5; no reliable D call. The ends were cut back, 2 bases at V and 5 bases at J, with 12 bases in the middle. Germline CDR1 is KGHSH and CDR2 is LQKENI. This CDR3 region has 14 residues. The CDR3 region has the DNA TGTGCCAGCTCACCAGGAGTAGAATGGGAGACCCAGTACTTC. Translating gives CASSPGVEWETQYF.

The chain recombines TRBV29-1 with TRBJ2-3; tentative D call: TRBD2 (6 bases). The CDR3 totals 13 residues. Between the trimmed V and J ends, which lost 3 bases and 5 bases, there was a span of 12 bases. Germline V CDR1 and CDR2: SQVTM, ANQGSEA. CDR3 sequence: CSVDGGEVDTQYF. The CDR3 DNA reads TGCAGCGTTGACGGCGGGGAGGTAGATACGCAGTATTTT.

The chain links TRBV19 to TRBJ2-1, with D perhaps matching TRBD1 or TRBD2 (5 bases each). The V and J ends lost 5 bases and 5 bases respectively, with 16 bases between them. Looked up from germline, CDR1 is LNHDA and CDR2 is SQIVND (reference sequence). The CDR3 is 15 residues long. The CDR3 loop is CASSFRDQVNNEQFF. The CDR3 region has the DNA TGTGCCAGTAGTTTCCGGGACCAGGTAAACAATGAGCAGTTCTTC.

This clone was seen a single time. The rearrangement uses TRBV6-6 and TRBJ1-6; D perhaps matches TRBD1 (6 bases). The CDR3 covers 14 residues. Germline assignment: CDR1 MNHNY and CDR2 SVGAGI (reference sequence). The V end was cut by 6 bases, the J end by 5 bases, with 11 bases between. CDR3 in DNA: TGTGCCAGCAGCAGGGGACTCGATAATTCACCCCTCCACTTT. As protein: CASSRGLDNSPLHF.

The V gene is TRBV7-3, the J gene TRBJ2-1; TRBD2 agrees at 10 bases. The CDR3 sequence is 12 residues long. Unmatched junction bases numbered 3, after V lost 6 bases and J lost 10 bases. Per germline, CDR1 SGHTA and CDR2 FQGTGA. The DNA for the CDR3 is TGTGCCAGCAGTTATAGCGGGAGGGAGCAGTTCTTC. Translation gives CASSYSGREQFF. The full variable domain, its missing parts supplied by reference TRBV7-3 and TRBJ2-1, is GAGVSQTPSNKVTEKGKYVELRCDPISGHTALYWYRQSLGQGPEFLIYFQGTGAADDSGLPNDRFFAVRPEGSVSTLKIQRTERGDSAVYLCASSYSGREQFFGPGTRLTVL.

The rearrangement uses TRBV5-5 and TRBJ1-2; 8 bases are shared with TRBD1. The CDR3 contains 13 residues. Germline V gene data show CDR1 as SGHKS and CDR2 as YYEKEE (reference sequence). With V trimmed by 4 bases and J by 7 bases, 6 bases remained unmatched. Here the CDR3 DNA reads TGTGCCAGCAGCCCCGGACAGGGAGGTGGCTACACCTTC. Protein product: CASSPGQGGGYTF.

The rearrangement joins TRBV10-2 to TRBJ1-6, with D hard to call. V was pared by 6 bases and J by 7 bases, with 13 bases between. The CDR3 contains 14 residues. In germline, CDR1 is WSHSY, CDR2 SAAADI. The CDR3, as DNA: TGCGCCAGCAGAGAATGGACGTCGAATTCACCCCTCCACTTT. It translates to CASREWTSNSPLHF.

The chain couples TRBV2 to TRBJ2-7; 16 bases agree with TRBD2. Looked up from germline, CDR1 is SNHLY and CDR2 is FYNNEI. The V segment lost 6 bases and the J segment 4 bases; nucleotides outside the gene matches: 3. The CDR3 covers 15 residues. CDR3 coding DNA: TGTGCCAGCAGGGGACTAGCGGGAGGGCTTTACGAGCAGTACTTC. Its protein is CASRGLAGGLYEQYF.

This chain joins TRBV6-5 and TRBJ2-7; D gene unclear. Germline-derived CDR1 and CDR2 are MNHEY and SVGAGI. The V end was cut by 6 bases, the J end by 4 bases, with 13 bases between. The CDR3 has 13 amino acids. In nucleotides, the CDR3 is TGTGCCAGCAGCCTAAGTAGCCCGTACGAGCAGTACTTC. As protein: CASSLSSPYEQYF.

The rearrangement links TRBV6-2 or TRBV6-3 to TRBJ2-1; D gene ambiguous. V was shortened by 2 bases and J by 2 bases, with 7 bases between the two germline ends. CDR1 MNHEY and CDR2 SVGEGT come from the germline V gene. The CDR3 is made up of 14 amino acids. CDR3 sequence reads: CASSYEGTYNEQFF. In DNA form, the CDR3 reads TGTGCCAGCAGTTACGAAGGGACCTACAATGAGCAGTTCTTC.

The chain joins TRBV28 to TRBJ1-4; no clear D gene. CDR1 MDHEN and CDR2 SYDVKM come from the germline V gene. The CDR3 totals 13 residues. Trimming cost V 6 bases and J 7 bases, with 12 bases left between them. The CDR3 here is CASSGGLGEKLFF. CDR3 nucleotide sequence: TGTGCCAGCAGCGGAGGTTTGGGTGAAAAACTGTTTTTT.

This clone has just a few counts. The J gene is TRBJ1-2, the V gene TRBV10-3; D is perhaps TRBD1 (5 bases). Trimming shortened V by 5 bases and J by 8 bases, and 12 bases separated the two germline ends. Per the germline V gene, CDR1 is ENHRY and CDR2 is SYGVKD. CDR3 length: 12 amino acids. This CDR3 is CAISYTGEGYTF. The CDR3 DNA is TGTGCCATCAGTTACACAGGCGAGGGCTACACCTTC.

This clone appeared a few times. The rearrangement joins TRBV6-1 to TRBJ1-2; 10 bases are shared with TRBD1. This CDR3 has 15 amino acids. With V trimmed by 2 bases and J by 5 bases, 5 bases remained unmatched. Per the germline V gene, CDR1 is MNHNS and CDR2 is SASEGT. CDR3 in amino acids: CASSETGQGRYGYTF. The CDR3 DNA reads TGTGCCAGCAGTGAAACGGGACAGGGGCGTTATGGCTACACCTTC.

The chain carries TRBV5-1 and TRBJ1-2; no clear D. CDR3 length: 14 amino acids. CDR1 and CDR2 (germline): SGHRS, YFSETQ. Trimming removed 4 bases at V and 10 bases at J, with 20 bases between. CDR3 nucleotides: TGCGCCAGCAGCCTAGGCGTGGAAGAGGGTTACTACACCTTC. It specifies CASSLGVEEGYYTF.

The chain couples TRBV6-5 to TRBJ1-5, with D unresolved. The CDR3 consists of 13 residues. V shed 6 bases and J shed 4 bases, with 10 bases lying between them. Germline CDR1 is MNHEY and CDR2 is SVGAGI. The CDR3 reads CASSVDGNQPQHF. CDR3 in DNA: TGTGCCAGCAGCGTCGACGGGAATCAGCCCCAGCATTTT.

The DNA for the CDR3 is TGTGCCAGCAGTGAGCCTAGCACAGATACGCAGTATTTT. Amino acids: CASSEPSTDTQYF. The rearrangement uses TRBV27 and TRBJ2-3; D remains unclear. CDR3 size: 13 residues. Deletions cut 5 bases from V and 0 bases from J, with 6 bases between. Per germline, CDR1 MNHEY and CDR2 SMNVEV (reference sequence).

This rearrangement joins TRBV30 to TRBJ1-2; D perhaps matches TRBD1 (5 bases). Germline lookup yields CDR1 GTSNPN and CDR2 SVGIG (reference sequence). V lost 2 bases to trimming and J lost 7 bases, with 14 bases between them. The CDR3 has 13 residues. The chain's CDR3 is CAWSRPGWGGYTF. The CDR3 bases are TGTGCCTGGAGTCGCCCAGGGTGGGGTGGCTACACCTTC.

The chain links TRBV7-3 to TRBJ2-1; 7 bases match TRBD2. The CDR3 is made up of 15 amino acids. V gave up 2 bases and J gave up 3 bases; unmatched junction bases: 4. Germline V lookup: CDR1 SGHTA, CDR2 FQGTGA. The CDR3 here is CASSLSGGGYNEQFF. CDR3 nucleotide sequence: TGTGCCAGCAGCTTATCGGGAGGCGGCTACAATGAGCAGTTCTTC.

This clone showed up just once. The chain carries TRBV6-5 and TRBJ1-1; D gene uncertain. V lost 6 bases and J 3 bases, leaving 5 bases between the germline ends. The CDR3 has 11 residues. The germline V gene encodes CDR1 MNHEY and CDR2 SVGAGI. For the CDR3, the DNA is TGTGCCAGCAGGGGATACACTGAAGCTTTCTTT. Residues: CASRGYTEAFF.

V and J are TRBV9 and TRBJ1-1; no clear D gene. V lost 5 bases to trimming and J lost 0 bases, with 17 bases between them. The germline V gene has CDR1 SGDLS and CDR2 YYNGEE. This CDR3 comprises 16 residues. CDR3 in DNA: TGTGCCAGCAGGCCCGCGAGTCAAGCCTTGAACACTGAAGCTTTCTTT. This gives the protein CASRPASQALNTEAFF.

The chain employs TRBV9 and TRBJ2-1, with TRBD2 matching over 11 bases. Germline V CDR1 and CDR2: SGDLS, YYNGEE. The CDR3 is made up of 15 amino acids. V was clipped by 6 bases and J by 7 bases; unmatched bases: 9. For the CDR3, the DNA is TGTGCCAGCACCCTTAGCGGGAGGGCCGAGAATGAGCAGTTCTTC. Amino acids: CASTLSGRAENEQFF.

V usage is TRBV5-1 and J usage is TRBJ2-1, with 8 bases matching TRBD2. Looked up from germline, CDR1 is SGHRS and CDR2 is YFSETQ. V lost 4 bases to trimming and J lost 4 bases; unmatched junction nucleotides: 10. This CDR3 spans 16 amino acids. Here the CDR3 DNA reads TGCGCCAGCAGCCCATCCTTCGCGGGAGGTTACAATGAGCAGTTCTTC. Its protein product is CASSPSFAGGYNEQFF.

V usage is TRBV2 and J usage is TRBJ2-7; 13 bases match TRBD2. This CDR3 spans 12 amino acids. Trimming removed 10 bases from V and 9 bases from J; junction bases left unmatched: 6. Germline V gene sequence: CDR1 SNHLY, CDR2 FYNNEI. CDR3 sequence (DNA): TGTGCCACCGGGACTAGCGGGATCGGGCAGTACTTC. This gives the protein CATGTSGIGQYF. Supplemented by reference TRBV2 and TRBJ2-7, the full variable domain reads EPEVTQTPSHQVTQMGQEVILRCVPISNHLYFYWYRQILGQKVEFLVSFYNNEISEKSEIFDDQFSVERPDGSNFTLKIRSTKLEDSAMYFCATGTSGIGQYFGPGTRLTVT.

J is TRBJ1-1 and V is TRBV3-1 (or the pseudogene TRBV3-2); D is perhaps TRBD1 (5 bases). The germline V and J ends were trimmed by 1 base and 1 base, with 7 bases remaining between them. Germline V CDR1 and CDR2: LGHDT, YNNKEL (reference sequence). The CDR3 consists of 14 residues. The CDR3 region has the DNA TGTGCCAGCAGCCAAGGGACACAGAACACTGAAGCTTTCTTT. Protein product: CASSQGTQNTEAFF.

The V gene is TRBV7-3, the J gene TRBJ2-6, with unresolved D. Germline V gives CDR1 SGHTA, CDR2 FQGTGA. The CDR3 covers 18 residues. The germline V and J ends were trimmed by 4 bases and 0 bases, with 16 bases remaining between them. The CDR3 DNA reads TGTGCCAGCAGCTCGTCTCCCGGAACCTACTCTGGGGCCAACGTCCTGACTTTC. As protein: CASSSSPGTYSGANVLTF. The whole variable domain, remainder taken from reference TRBV7-3 and TRBJ2-6, is GAGVSQTPSNKVTEKGKYVELRCDPISGHTALYWYRQSLGQGPEFLIYFQGTGAADDSGLPNDRFFAVRPEGSVSTLKIQRTERGDSAVYLCASSSSPGTYSGANVLTFGAGSRLTVL.

The rearrangement uses TRBV10-2 and TRBJ2-3; the D gene could be TRBD1 or TRBD2 (5 bases each). V gave up 6 bases and J gave up 1 base, with 8 bases separating them. Germline CDR1 is WSHSY and CDR2 is SAAADI. The CDR3 contains 13 residues. The CDR3 reads CASRPGRTDTQYF. CDR3 in DNA: TGCGCCAGCAGGCCGGGACGCACAGATACGCAGTATTTT.